This TCR beta chain is from a study of identical twins. V trimming: 8 bases; J trimming: 2 bases; junction bases outside the gene matches: 11. The CDR3 runs 14 residues. CDR1 DFQATT and CDR2 SNEGSKA come from the germline V gene (reference sequence). TCRdb passed the 5' RACE reads through MiXCR, listing each CDR3 protein once. The table includes roughly 1,500,000 distinct CDR3 sequences, under 35% detected once. The TCR originated in a newborn girl in good health. The sequenced material came from cord blood. The V call is TRBV20-1, the J call TRBJ2-5; 7 nucleotides match TRBD2. The CDR3 protein is CSLRPSGLQETQYF. The CDR3 DNA reads TGCAGTCTCAGACCTAGCGGACTGCAAGAGACCCAGTACTTC.